The 8 T cell receptor beta chains listed next were all sequenced from one sample in a study of T cell responses to AZD1222 COVID-19 vaccine. Only in-frame clones appear in the TCRdb table, and some are missing; sequencing was by immunoSEQ multiplex PCR. The repertoire consists of more than 95,000 clones, with roughly 88% occurring once and the leading ten covering around 9.6%. Specimen: peripheral blood, collected on day 0 of AZD1222 vaccination. These receptors originate from an adult in good health.

This chain links TRBV5-1 with TRBJ2-5, with a possible D match to TRBD1 (6 bases). Germline CDR1 reads SGHRS; CDR2 reads YFSETQ. Trimming cost V 4 bases and J 10 bases, with 17 bases left between them. The CDR3 contains 13 residues. In nucleotides, the CDR3 is TGCGCCAGCAGCCGTCTGGACAGTCAAGACCAGTACTTC. Translation gives CASSRLDSQDQYF.

The chain recombines TRBV5-6 with TRBJ1-1; D gene ambiguous. CDR3 size: 13 residues. CDR1 is SGHDT, CDR2 YYEEEE, per germline. The ends were cut back, 1 base at V and 0 bases at J, with 4 bases in the middle. Here the CDR3 DNA reads TGTGCCAGCAGCTTGCCGGTGAACACTGAAGCTTTCTTT. Translating it yields CASSLPVNTEAFF.

This chain connects TRBV2 to TRBJ1-6; TRBD1 aligns across 8 bases. Trimming took 6 bases from V and 0 from J; bases not matched to a gene: 1. In germline, CDR1 is SNHLY, CDR2 FYNNEI. This CDR3 is 15 amino acids long. This chain's CDR3 is CASRGQGSYNSPLHF. For the CDR3, the DNA is TGTGCCAGCAGAGGACAGGGCTCCTATAATTCACCCCTCCACTTT.

This sequence joins TRBV5-1 and TRBJ2-1; TRBD1 or TRBD2 may be the D gene (6 bases each). The V end was cut by 3 bases, the J end by 3 bases, with 16 bases between. Looked up from germline, CDR1 is SGHRS and CDR2 is YFSETQ. This CDR3 has 16 residues. The CDR3 DNA sequence: TGCGCCAGCAGCTCGGCGGGACAAACAATCTACAATGAGCAGTTCTTC. As protein: CASSSAGQTIYNEQFF.

This clone was recorded once. The chain has TRBV4-1 and TRBJ2-1; D unresolved. This CDR3 contains 12 residues. With 4 bases removed from V and 4 bases from J, the gap between germline ends came to 5 bases. Germline lookup yields CDR1 MGHRA and CDR2 YSYEKL. CDR3 nucleotides: TGCGCCAGCAGCCGAAATTACAATGAGCAGTTCTTC. As protein: CASSRNYNEQFF.

This clone came up once. The rearrangement links TRBV28 to TRBJ1-2, with TRBD1 matching over 10 bases. V gave up 5 bases and J gave up 2 bases; unmatched junction bases: 5. The CDR3 extends over 15 amino acids. CDR1 and CDR2 (germline): MDHEN, SYDVKM. CDR3 residues: CASSRTGGHNYGYTF. The CDR3 region has the DNA TGTGCCAGCAGTCGGACAGGGGGGCACAACTATGGCTACACCTTC.

This CDR3 is CASSPLPTGPNYGYTF. The CDR3 DNA follows: TGTGCCAGCAGCCCGTTGCCGACCGGGCCTAACTATGGCTACACCTTC. This chain links TRBV25-1 with TRBJ1-2; D not certain. CDR1 and CDR2 (germline): MGHDK, SYGVNS. V dropped 6 bases and J dropped 0 bases, with 17 bases sitting between them. CDR3 length equals 16 residues.

This clone was counted only a few times. The chain links TRBV10-3 to TRBJ1-4; TRBD1 agrees at 11 bases. This CDR3 contains 14 residues. The V and J ends lost 10 bases and 3 bases, in that order; junction bases with no gene match: 4. Per the germline V gene, CDR1 is ENHRY and CDR2 is SYGVKD. This CDR3 reads CATGTGGSNEKLFF. As DNA, the CDR3 is TGTGCCACCGGGACAGGGGGATCTAATGAAAAACTGTTTTTT.